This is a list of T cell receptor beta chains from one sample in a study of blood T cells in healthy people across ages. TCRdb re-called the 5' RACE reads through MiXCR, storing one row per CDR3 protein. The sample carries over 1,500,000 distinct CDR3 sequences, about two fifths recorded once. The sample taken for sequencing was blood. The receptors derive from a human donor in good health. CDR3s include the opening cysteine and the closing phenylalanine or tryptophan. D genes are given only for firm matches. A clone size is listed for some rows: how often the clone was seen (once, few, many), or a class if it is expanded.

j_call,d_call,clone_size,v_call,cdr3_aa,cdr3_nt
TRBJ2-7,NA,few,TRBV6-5,CASTNAGSEDEQYF,TGTGCCAGCACCAATGCGGGATCCGAGGACGAGCAGTACTTC
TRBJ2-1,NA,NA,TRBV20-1,CSAIGQSMDGQFF,TGCAGTGCTATTGGGCAGTCGATGGACGGGCAGTTCTTC
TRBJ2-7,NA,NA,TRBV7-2,CASSYRQNYEQYF,TGTGCCAGCAGCTACCGACAGAACTACGAGCAGTACTTC
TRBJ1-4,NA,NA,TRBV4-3,CASSQDSLPNEKLFF,TGCGCCAGCAGCCAAGATTCCCTTCCAAATGAAAAACTGTTTTTT
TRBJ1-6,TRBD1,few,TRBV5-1,CASSLRTGDSPLHF,TGTGCCAGCAGCCTAAGGACAGGGGATTCACCCCTCCACTTT
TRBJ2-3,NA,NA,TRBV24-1,CATSDFTWASTQYF,TGTGCCACCAGTGATTTTACTTGGGCGAGTACGCAGTATTTT
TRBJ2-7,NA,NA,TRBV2,CASSEALKGSYEQYF,TGTGCCAGCAGTGAAGCGCTTAAGGGAAGCTACGAGCAGTACTTC
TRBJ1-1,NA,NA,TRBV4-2,CASSQDLGLNTEAFF,TGTGCCAGCAGCCAAGATTTAGGCCTGAACACTGAAGCTTTCTTT
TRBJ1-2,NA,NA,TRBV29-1,CSVDTGGEGGYTF,TGCAGCGTTGACACTGGGGGGGAAGGTGGCTACACCTTC
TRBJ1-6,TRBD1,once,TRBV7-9,CASSLPDRRDSPLHF,TGTGCCAGCAGCTTACCGGACAGGAGGGATTCACCCCTCCACTTT
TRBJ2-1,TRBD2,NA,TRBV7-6,CASSLLLAGDSSYNEQFF,TGTGCCAGCAGCTTATTACTAGCGGGGGATAGCTCCTACAATGAGCAGTTCTTC
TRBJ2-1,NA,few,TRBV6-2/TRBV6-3,CASSLHPLNRAPSNEQFF,TGTGCCAGCAGTTTACACCCATTAAACAGGGCCCCCTCGAATGAGCAGTTCTTC
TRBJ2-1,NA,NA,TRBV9,CASSSYYGTTYNEQFF,TGTGCCAGCAGCTCCTACTACGGGACAACTTACAATGAGCAGTTCTTC